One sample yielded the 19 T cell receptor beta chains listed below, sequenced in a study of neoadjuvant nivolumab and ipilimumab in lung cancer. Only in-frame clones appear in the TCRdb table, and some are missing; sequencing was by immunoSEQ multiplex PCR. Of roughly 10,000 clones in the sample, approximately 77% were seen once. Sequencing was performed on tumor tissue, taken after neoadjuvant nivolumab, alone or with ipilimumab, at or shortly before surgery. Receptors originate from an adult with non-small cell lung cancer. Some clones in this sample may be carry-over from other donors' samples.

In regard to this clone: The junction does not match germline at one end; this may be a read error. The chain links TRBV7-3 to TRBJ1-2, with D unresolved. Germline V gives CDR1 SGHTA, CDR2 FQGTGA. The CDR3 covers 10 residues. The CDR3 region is CASSSTGLCF. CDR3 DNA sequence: TGTGCCAGCAGCTCTACGGGTCTTTGTTTC.

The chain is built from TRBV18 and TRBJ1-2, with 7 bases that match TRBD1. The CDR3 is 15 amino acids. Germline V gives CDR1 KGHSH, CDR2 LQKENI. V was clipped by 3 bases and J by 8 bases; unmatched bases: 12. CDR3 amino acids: CASSPGQDRVQGYTF. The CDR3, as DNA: TGTGCCAGCTCACCCGGACAAGACAGGGTTCAGGGCTACACCTTC.

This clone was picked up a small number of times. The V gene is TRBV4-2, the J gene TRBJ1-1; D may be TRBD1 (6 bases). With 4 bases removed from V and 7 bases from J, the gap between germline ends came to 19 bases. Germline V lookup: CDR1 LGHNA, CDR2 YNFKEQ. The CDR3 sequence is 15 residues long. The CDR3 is CASSPGGIGSGEAFF. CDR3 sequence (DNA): TGTGCCAGCAGCCCTGGGGGCATTGGGAGTGGTGAAGCTTTCTTT.

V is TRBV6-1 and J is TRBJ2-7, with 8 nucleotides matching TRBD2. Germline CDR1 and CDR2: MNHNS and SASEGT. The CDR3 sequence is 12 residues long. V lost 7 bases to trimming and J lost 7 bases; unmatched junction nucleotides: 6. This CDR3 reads CASTGRVREQYF. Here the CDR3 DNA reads TGTGCCAGCACCGGGAGGGTCCGGGAGCAGTACTTC.

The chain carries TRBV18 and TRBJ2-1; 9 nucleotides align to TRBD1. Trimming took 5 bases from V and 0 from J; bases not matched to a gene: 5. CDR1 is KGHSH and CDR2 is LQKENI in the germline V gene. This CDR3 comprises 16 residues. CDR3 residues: CASSSGTGSSYNEQFF. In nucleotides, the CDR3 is TGTGCCAGCTCATCCGGGACAGGGAGCTCCTACAATGAGCAGTTCTTC.

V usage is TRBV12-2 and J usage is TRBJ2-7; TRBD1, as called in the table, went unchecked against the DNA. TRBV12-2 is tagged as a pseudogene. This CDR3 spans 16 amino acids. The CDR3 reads CASRFSGQGIFYEQYF. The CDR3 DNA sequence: TGTGCAAGTCGCTTCTCGGGGCAGGGGATTTTCTACGAGCAGTACTTC.

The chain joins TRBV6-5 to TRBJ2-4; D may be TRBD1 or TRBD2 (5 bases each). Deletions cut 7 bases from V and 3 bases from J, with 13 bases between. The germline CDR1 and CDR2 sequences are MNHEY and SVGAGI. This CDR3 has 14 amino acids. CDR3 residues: CASTDGTVKNIQYF. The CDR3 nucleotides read TGTGCCAGCACCGATGGGACGGTCAAAAACATTCAGTACTTC.

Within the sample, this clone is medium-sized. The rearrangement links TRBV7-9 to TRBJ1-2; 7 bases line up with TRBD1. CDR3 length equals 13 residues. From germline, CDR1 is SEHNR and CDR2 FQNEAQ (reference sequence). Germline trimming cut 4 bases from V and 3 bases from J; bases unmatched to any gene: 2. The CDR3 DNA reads TGTGCCAGCAGCTCAACAGGGGACTATGGCTACACCTTC. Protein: CASSSTGDYGYTF.

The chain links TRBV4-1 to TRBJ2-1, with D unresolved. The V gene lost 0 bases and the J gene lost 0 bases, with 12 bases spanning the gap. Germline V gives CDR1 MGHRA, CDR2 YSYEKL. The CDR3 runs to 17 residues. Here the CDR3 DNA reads TGCGCCAGCAGCCAAGATGGGGTCCCGAGCTCCTACAATGAGCAGTTCTTC. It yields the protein CASSQDGVPSSYNEQFF.

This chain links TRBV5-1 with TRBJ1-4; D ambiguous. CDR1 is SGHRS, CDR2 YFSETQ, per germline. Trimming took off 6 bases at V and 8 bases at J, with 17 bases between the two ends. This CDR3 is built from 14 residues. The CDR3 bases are TGCGCCAGCACCCCATTCGGGCTCACCGAAAAACTGTTTTTT. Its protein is CASTPFGLTEKLFF.

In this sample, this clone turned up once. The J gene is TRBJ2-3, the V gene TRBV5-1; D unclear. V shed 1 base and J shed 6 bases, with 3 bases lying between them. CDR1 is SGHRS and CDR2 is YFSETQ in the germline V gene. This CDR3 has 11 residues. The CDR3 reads CASSLWDTQYF. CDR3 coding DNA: TGCGCCAGCAGCTTGTGGGATACGCAGTATTTT. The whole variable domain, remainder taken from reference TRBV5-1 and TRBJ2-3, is KAGVTQTPRYLIKTRGQQVTLSCSPISGHRSVSWYQQTPGQGLQFLFEYFSETQRNKGNFPGRFSGRQFSNSRSEMNVSTLELGDSALYLCASSLWDTQYFGPGTRLTVL.

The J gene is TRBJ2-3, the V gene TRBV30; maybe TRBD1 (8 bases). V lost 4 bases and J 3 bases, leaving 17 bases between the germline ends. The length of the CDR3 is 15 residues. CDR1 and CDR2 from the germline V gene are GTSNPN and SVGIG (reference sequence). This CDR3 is CAWTRTGGGTDTQYF. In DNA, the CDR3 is TGTGCCTGGACCCGCACAGGGGGGGGGACAGATACGCAGTATTTT. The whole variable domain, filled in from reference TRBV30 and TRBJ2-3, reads SQTIHQWPATLVQPVGSPLSLECTVEGTSNPNLYWYRQAAGRGLQLLFYSVGIGQISSEVPQNLSASRPQDRQFILSSKKLLLSDSGFYLCAWTRTGGGTDTQYFGPGTRLTVL.

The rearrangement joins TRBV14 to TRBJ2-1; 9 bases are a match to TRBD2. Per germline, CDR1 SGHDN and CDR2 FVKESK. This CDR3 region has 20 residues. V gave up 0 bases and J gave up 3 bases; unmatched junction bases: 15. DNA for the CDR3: TGTGCCAGCAGCCAAGATCGCATAACCGGGACTAGCTTTAACTACAATGAGCAGTTCTTC. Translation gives CASSQDRITGTSFNYNEQFF.

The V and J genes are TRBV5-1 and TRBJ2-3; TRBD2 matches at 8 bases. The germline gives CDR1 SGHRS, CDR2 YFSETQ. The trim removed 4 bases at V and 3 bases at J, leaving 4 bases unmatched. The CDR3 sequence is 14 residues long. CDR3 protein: CASSEAGVTDTQYF. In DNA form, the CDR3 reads TGCGCCAGCAGCGAAGCGGGAGTAACAGATACGCAGTATTTT.

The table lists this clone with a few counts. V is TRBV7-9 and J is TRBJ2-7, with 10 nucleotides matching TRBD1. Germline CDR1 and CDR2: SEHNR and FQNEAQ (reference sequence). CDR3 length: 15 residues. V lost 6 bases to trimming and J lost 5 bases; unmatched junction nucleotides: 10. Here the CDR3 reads CASSPRFGTGDEQYF. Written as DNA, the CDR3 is TGTGCCAGCAGTCCCCGTTTCGGGACAGGGGACGAGCAGTACTTC. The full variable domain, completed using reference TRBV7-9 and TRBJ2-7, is DTGVSQNPRHKITKRGQNVTFRCDPISEHNRLYWYRQTLGQGPEFLTYFQNEAQLEKSRLLSDRFSAERPKGSFSTLEIQRTEQGDSAMYLCASSPRFGTGDEQYFGPGTRLTVT.

The CDR3 here is CASSVEGNTEAFF. CDR3 DNA: TGTGCCAGCAGCGTAGAAGGGAACACTGAAGCTTTCTTT. The chain couples TRBV9 to TRBJ1-1; D is unresolved. This CDR3 comprises 13 residues. V dropped 0 bases and J dropped 1 base, with 4 bases sitting between them. Germline assignment: CDR1 SGDLS and CDR2 YYNGEE.

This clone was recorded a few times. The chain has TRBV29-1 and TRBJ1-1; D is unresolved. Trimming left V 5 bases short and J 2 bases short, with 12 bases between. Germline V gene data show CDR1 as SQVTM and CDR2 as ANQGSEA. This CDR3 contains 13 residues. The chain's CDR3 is CSVPPPVNTEAFF. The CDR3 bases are TGCAGCGTTCCCCCCCCGGTCAACACTGAAGCTTTCTTT. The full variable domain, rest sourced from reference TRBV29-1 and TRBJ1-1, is SAVISQKPSRDICQRGTSLTIQCQVDSQVTMMFWYRQQPGQSLTLIATANQGSEATYESGFVIDKFPISRPNLTFSTLTVSNMSPEDSSIYLCSVPPPVNTEAFFGQGTRLTVV.

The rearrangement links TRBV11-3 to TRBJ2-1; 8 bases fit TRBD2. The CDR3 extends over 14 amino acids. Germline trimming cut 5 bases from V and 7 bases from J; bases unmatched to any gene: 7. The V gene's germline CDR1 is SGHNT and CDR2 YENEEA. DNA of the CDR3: TGTGCCAGCAGCCGTAGCGGGACTCGGAATGAGCAGTTCTTC. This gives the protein CASSRSGTRNEQFF.

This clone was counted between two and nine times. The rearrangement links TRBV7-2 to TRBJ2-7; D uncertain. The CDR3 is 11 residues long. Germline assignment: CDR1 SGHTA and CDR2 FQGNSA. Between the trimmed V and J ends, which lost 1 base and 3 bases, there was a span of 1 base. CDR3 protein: CASSLDYEQYF. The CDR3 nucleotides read TGTGCCAGCAGCTTAGACTACGAGCAGTACTTC.